This TCR beta chain was obtained from a study of cytomegalovirus exposure and HLA in healthy donors. Method: immunoSEQ multiplex PCR; TCRdb's copy keeps in-frame clones and lacks some. The table has more than 150,000 clones, roughly 80% seen once. This clone has only one observation. What it binds is unknown. The study's findings and limits: Through in vitro validation, three CMV-associated chains were shown to be specific for CMV antigens.

Per germline, CDR1 SEHNR and CDR2 FQNEAQ (reference sequence). V was clipped by 1 base and J by 0 bases; unmatched bases: 9. The CDR3 is made up of 18 amino acids. Source material: PBMCs. This TCR was recovered from a woman aged 18 to 35 in good health and CMV-seropositive. This rearrangement joins TRBV7-9 to TRBJ1-2, with 9 positions matching TRBD1. Here the CDR3 reads CASSLEGGQGRTNYGYTF. The CDR3 DNA follows: TGTGCCAGCAGCTTAGAGGGGGGACAGGGCCGTACTAACTATGGCTACACCTTC. Variable domain in full (rest from reference TRBV7-9 and TRBJ1-2): DTGVSQNPRHKITKRGQNVTFRCDPISEHNRLYWYRQTLGQGPEFLTYFQNEAQLEKSRLLSDRFSAERPKGSFSTLEIQRTEQGDSAMYLCASSLEGGQGRTNYGYTFGSGTRLTVV.